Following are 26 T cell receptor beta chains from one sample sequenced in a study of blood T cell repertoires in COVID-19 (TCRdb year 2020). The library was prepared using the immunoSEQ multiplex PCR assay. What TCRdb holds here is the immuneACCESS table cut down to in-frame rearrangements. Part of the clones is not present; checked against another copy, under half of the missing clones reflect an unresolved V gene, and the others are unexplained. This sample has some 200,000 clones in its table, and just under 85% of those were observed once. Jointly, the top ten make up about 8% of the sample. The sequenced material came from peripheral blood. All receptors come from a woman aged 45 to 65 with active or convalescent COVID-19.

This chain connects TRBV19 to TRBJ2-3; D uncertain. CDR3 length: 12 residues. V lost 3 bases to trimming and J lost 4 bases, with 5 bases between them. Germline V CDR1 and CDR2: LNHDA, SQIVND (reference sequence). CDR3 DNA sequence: TGTGCCAGTAGTATTCTCCCAGATACGCAGTATTTT. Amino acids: CASSILPDTQYF.

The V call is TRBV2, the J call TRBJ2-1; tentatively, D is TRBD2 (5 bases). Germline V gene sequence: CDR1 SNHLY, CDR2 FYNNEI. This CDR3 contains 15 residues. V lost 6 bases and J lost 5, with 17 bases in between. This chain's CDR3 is CASSALGGRNNEQFF. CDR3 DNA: TGTGCCAGCAGCGCACTCGGAGGAAGAAACAATGAGCAGTTCTTC. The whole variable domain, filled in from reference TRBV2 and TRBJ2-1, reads EPEVTQTPSHQVTQMGQEVILRCVPISNHLYFYWYRQILGQKVEFLVSFYNNEISEKSEIFDDQFSVERPDGSNFTLKIRSTKLEDSAMYFCASSALGGRNNEQFFGPGTRLTVL.

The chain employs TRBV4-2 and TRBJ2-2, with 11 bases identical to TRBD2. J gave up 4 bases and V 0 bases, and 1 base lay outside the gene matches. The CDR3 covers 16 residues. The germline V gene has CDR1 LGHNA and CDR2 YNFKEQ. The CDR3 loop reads CASSQDLAGGTGELFF. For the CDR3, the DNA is TGTGCCAGCAGCCAAGACCTAGCGGGAGGCACCGGGGAGCTGTTTTTT.

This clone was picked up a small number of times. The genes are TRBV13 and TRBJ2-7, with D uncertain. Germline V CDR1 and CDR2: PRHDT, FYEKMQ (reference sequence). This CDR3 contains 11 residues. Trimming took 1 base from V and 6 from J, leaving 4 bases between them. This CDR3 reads CASSLAREQYF. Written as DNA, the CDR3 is TGTGCCAGCAGCTTAGCTCGCGAGCAGTACTTC.

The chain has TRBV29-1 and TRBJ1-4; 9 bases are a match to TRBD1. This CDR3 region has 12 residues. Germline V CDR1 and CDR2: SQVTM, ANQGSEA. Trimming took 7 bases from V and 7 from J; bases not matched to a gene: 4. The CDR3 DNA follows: TGCAGCGCCCGGGACAGGGCTGAAAAACTGTTTTTT. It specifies CSARDRAEKLFF.

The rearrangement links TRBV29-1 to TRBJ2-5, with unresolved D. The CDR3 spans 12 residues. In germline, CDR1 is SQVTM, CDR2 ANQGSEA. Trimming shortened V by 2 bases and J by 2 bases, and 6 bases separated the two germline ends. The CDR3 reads CSVETAQETQYF. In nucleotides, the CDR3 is TGCAGCGTTGAAACAGCACAAGAGACCCAGTACTTC.

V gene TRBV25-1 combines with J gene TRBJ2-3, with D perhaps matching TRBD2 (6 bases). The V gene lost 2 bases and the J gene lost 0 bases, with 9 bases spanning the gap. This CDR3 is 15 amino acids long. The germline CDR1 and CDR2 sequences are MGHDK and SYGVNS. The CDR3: CASSEPSASTDTQYF. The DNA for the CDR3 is TGTGCCAGCAGTGAACCTAGCGCCAGCACAGATACGCAGTATTTT.

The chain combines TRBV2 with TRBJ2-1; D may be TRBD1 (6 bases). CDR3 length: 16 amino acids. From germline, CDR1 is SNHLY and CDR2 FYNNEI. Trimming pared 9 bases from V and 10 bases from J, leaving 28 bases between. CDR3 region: CASGPPGQTKRNEQFF. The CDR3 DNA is TGTGCCAGTGGTCCCCCCGGACAGACAAAACGTAACGAGCAGTTCTTC.

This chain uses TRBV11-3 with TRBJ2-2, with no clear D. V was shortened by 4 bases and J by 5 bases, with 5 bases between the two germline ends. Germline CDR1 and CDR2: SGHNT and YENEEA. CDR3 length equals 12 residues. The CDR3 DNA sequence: TGTGCCAGCAGCTCTAATACCGGGGAGCTGTTTTTT. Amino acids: CASSSNTGELFF.

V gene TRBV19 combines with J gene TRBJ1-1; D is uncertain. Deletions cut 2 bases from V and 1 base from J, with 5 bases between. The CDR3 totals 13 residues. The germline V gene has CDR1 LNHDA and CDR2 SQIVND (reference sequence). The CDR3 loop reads CASSISGNTEAFF. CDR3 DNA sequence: TGTGCCAGTAGTATATCAGGGAACACTGAAGCTTTCTTT.

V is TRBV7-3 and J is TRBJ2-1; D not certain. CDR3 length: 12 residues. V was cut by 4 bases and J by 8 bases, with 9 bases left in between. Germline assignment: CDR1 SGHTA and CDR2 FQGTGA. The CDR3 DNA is TGTGCCAGCAGCTCCGGCGAGGATGAGCAGTTCTTC. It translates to CASSSGEDEQFF.

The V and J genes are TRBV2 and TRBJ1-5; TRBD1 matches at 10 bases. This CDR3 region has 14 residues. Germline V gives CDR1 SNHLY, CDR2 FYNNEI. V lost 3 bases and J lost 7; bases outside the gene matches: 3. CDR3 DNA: TGTGCCAGCAGTGAGACAGGGGGCAGACAGCCCCAGCATTTT. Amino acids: CASSETGGRQPQHF. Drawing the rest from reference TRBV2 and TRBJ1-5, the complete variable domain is EPEVTQTPSHQVTQMGQEVILRCVPISNHLYFYWYRQILGQKVEFLVSFYNNEISEKSEIFDDQFSVERPDGSNFTLKIRSTKLEDSAMYFCASSETGGRQPQHFGDGTRLSIL.

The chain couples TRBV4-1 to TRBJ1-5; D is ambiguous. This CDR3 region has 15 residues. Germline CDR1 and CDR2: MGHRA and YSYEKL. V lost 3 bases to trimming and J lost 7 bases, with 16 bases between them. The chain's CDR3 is CASSQVPGAGQPQHF. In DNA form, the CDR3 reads TGCGCCAGCAGCCAGGTGCCGGGAGCCGGCCAGCCCCAGCATTTT.

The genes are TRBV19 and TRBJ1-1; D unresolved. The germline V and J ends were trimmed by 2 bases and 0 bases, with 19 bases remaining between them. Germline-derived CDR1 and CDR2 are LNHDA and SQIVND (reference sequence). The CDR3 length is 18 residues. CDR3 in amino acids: CASSITTAGVIMNTEAFF. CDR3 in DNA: TGTGCCAGTAGTATAACAACGGCCGGGGTTATTATGAACACTGAAGCTTTCTTT.

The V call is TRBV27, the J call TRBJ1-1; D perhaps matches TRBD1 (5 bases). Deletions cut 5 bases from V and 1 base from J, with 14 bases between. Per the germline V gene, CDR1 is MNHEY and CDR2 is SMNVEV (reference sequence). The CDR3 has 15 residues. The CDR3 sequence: CASSLLLGQNTEAFF. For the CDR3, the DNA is TGTGCCAGCAGTCTCCTCCTAGGACAGAACACTGAAGCTTTCTTT.

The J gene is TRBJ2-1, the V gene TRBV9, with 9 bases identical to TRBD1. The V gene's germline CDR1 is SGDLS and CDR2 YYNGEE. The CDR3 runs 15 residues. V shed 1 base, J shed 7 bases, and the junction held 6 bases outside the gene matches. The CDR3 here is CASSVPGQGFNEQFF. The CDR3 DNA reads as TGTGCCAGCAGCGTACCGGGACAGGGTTTTAATGAGCAGTTCTTC.

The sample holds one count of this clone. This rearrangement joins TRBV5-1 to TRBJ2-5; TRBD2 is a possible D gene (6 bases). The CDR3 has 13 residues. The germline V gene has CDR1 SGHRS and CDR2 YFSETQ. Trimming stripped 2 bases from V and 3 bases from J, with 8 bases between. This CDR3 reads CASSLGGEETQYF. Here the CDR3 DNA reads TGCGCCAGCAGCTTAGGAGGGGAAGAGACCCAGTACTTC.

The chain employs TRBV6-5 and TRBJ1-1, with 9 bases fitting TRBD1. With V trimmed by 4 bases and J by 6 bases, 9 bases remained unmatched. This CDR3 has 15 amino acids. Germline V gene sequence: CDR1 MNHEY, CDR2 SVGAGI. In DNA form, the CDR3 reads TGTGCCAGCAGTTCCCCCGGGACAGGGTCTCCTGAAGCTTTCTTT. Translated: CASSSPGTGSPEAFF.

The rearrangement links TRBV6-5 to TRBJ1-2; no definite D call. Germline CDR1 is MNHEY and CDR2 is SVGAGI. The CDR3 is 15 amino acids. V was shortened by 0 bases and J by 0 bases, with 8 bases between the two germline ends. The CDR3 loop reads CASSYSHRANYGYTF. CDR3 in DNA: TGTGCCAGCAGTTACTCGCACAGAGCTAACTATGGCTACACCTTC.

Here the CDR3 DNA reads TGTGCCAGCAGCTATGCCGGGCGGGGCACAGATACGCAGTATTTT. This sequence encodes CASSYAGRGTDTQYF. V gene TRBV7-2 combines with J gene TRBJ2-3; possible D gene TRBD2, 5 bases. Germline V gene data show CDR1 as SGHTA and CDR2 as FQGNSA. The ends were cut back, 4 bases at V and 1 base at J, with 12 bases in the middle. The CDR3 contains 15 residues.

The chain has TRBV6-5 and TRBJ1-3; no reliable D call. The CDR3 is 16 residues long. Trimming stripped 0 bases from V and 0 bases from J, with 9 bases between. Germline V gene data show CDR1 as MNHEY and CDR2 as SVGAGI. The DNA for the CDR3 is TGTGCCAGCAGTTACTCGAAATCGAGCTCTGGAAACACCATATATTTT. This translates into CASSYSKSSSGNTIYF.

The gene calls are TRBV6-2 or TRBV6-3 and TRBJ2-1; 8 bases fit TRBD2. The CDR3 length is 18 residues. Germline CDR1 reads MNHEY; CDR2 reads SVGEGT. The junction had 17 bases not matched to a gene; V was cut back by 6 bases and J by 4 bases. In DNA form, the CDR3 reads TGTGCCAGCAGCCGGGCCGTAAAAGCGGGAGCTGGGTACAATGAGCAGTTCTTC. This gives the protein CASSRAVKAGAGYNEQFF.

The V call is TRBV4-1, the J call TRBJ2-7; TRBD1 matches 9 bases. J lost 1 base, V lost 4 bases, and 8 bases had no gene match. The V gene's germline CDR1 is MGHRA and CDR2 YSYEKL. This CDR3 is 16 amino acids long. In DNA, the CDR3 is TGCGCCAGCAGCCCACCGGGACAGGGAGGGTCCTACGAGCAGTACTTC. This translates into CASSPPGQGGSYEQYF.

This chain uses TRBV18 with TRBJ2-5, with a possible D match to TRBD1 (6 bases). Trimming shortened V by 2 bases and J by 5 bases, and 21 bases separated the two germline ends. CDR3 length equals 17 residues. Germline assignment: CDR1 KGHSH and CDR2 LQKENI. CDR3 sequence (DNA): TGTGCCAGCTCACCATCACCAACAGGGTCCCCTCCGGAGACCCAGTACTTC. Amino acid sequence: CASSPSPTGSPPETQYF.

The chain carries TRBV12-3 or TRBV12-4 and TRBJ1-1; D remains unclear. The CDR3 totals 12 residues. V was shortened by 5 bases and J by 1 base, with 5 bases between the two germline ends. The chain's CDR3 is CASSRQNTEAFF. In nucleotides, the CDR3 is TGTGCCAGCAGTCGACAGAACACTGAAGCTTTCTTT.

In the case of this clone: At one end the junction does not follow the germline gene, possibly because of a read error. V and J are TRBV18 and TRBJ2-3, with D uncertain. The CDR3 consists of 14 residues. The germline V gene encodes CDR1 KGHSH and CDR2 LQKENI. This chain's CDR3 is CASSPAYSTYTQYF. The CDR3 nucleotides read TGTGCCAGCTCACCCGCCTATAGCACATATACGCAGTATTTT.